The 7 T cell receptor beta chains below were found in one sample sequenced in a study of shared clonotypes between healthy human individuals. Produced via immunoSEQ multiplex PCR; TCRdb's table is partial and in-frame only. This table has approximately 100,000 clones, 55% to 70% appearing once. Source material: memory CD8+ T cells sorted from blood. As to subset: CD45RO+ cells pooled with CCR7-negative TemRA cells. All receptors come from a woman aged 25 to 39 in good health.

Many counts were recorded for this clone. V usage is TRBV6-5 and J usage is TRBJ2-7, with D perhaps TRBD1 (6 bases). The CDR3 has 15 amino acids. Germline CDR1 MNHEY, CDR2 SVGAGI. V lost 6 bases and J 0 bases, leaving 15 bases between the germline ends. The CDR3 DNA sequence: TGTGCCAGCAGCCCCAGGGGATCCCTCTCCTACGAGCAGTACTTC. As protein: CASSPRGSLSYEQYF.

The table lists this clone with many counts. This sequence joins TRBV10-2 and TRBJ2-5; the D gene is possibly TRBD1 (6 bases). V was trimmed by 5 bases and J by 3 bases, leaving 16 bases between them. The germline CDR1 and CDR2 sequences are WSHSY and SAAADI. This CDR3 comprises 15 residues. The CDR3 region is CASSTIPGVEETQYF. Here the CDR3 DNA reads TGCGCCAGCAGTACTATTCCAGGGGTGGAAGAGACCCAGTACTTC.

This chain uses TRBV5-5 with TRBJ1-5; D is unclear. Per germline, CDR1 SGHKS and CDR2 YYEKEE (reference sequence). The CDR3 is 15 residues long. Deletions cut 6 bases from V and 2 bases from J, with 15 bases between. The DNA for the CDR3 is TGTGCCAGCACCCCGGGCGGGAGTGGCAATCAGCCCCAGCATTTT. Amino acid sequence: CASTPGGSGNQPQHF.

The sample holds a few counts of this clone. V usage is TRBV6-1 and J usage is TRBJ2-7, with D possibly matching TRBD1 (6 bases). Germline CDR1 MNHNS, CDR2 SASEGT. Trimming took off 4 bases at V and 3 bases at J, with 10 bases between the two ends. The CDR3 consists of 13 residues. CDR3 sequence: CASSAQGIYEQYF. DNA of the CDR3: TGTGCCAGCAGTGCCCAGGGGATCTACGAGCAGTACTTC.

This clone was seen many times. Here the CDR3 reads CASSEDTYNEQFF. Written as DNA, the CDR3 is TGTGCCAGCAGTGAGGACACCTACAATGAGCAGTTCTTC. The J gene is TRBJ2-1, the V gene TRBV6-4, with D perhaps TRBD1 (5 bases). Trimming cost V 3 bases and J 2 bases, with 5 bases left between them. CDR1 and CDR2 (germline): MRHNA, SNTAGT. There are 13 residues in the CDR3.

This chain uses TRBV19 with TRBJ2-3, with 11 nucleotides matching TRBD2. The CDR3 is made up of 16 amino acids. Trimming at V came to 1 base and at J to 0 bases, leaving 0 bases not matched to a gene. Germline values: CDR1 LNHDA, CDR2 SQIVND (reference sequence). Written as DNA, the CDR3 is TGTGCCAGTAGTATAGGGACTAGCGGGAGCACAGATACGCAGTATTTT. Translated, it gives CASSIGTSGSTDTQYF.

The chain joins TRBV7-3 to TRBJ2-1; TRBD2 matches at 9 bases. CDR3 size: 15 residues. The V gene end was trimmed by 1 base and the J gene end by 3 bases; junction bases not matched to a gene: 1. Germline values: CDR1 SGHTA, CDR2 FQGTGA. CDR3: CASSLSSGGYNEQFF. As DNA, the CDR3 is TGTGCCAGCAGCTTAAGTAGCGGGGGCTACAATGAGCAGTTCTTC.